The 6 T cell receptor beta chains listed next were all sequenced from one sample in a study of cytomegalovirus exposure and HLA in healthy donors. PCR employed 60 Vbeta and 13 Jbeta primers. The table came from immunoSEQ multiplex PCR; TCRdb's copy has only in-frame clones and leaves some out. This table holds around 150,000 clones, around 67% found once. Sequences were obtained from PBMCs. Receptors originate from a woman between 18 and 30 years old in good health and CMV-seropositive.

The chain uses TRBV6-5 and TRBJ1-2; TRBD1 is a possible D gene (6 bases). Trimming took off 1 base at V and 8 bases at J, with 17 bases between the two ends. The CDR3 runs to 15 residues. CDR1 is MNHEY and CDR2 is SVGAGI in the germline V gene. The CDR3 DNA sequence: TGTGCCAGCAGTTACTATGCACAGGGTTTAAGGGGCTACACCTTC. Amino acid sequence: CASSYYAQGLRGYTF.

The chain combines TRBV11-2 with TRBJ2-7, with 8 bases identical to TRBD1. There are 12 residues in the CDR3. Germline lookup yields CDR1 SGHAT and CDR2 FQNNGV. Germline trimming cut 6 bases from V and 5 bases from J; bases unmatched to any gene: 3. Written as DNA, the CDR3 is TGTGCCAGCAGGACAGGGGTGGACGAGCAGTACTTC. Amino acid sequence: CASRTGVDEQYF.

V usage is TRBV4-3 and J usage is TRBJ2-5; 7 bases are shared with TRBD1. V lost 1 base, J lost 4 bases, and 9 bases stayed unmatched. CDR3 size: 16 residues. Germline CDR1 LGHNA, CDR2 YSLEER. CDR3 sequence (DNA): TGCGCCAGCAGCCAAGTTCGGCAGGGGGACCGAGAGACCCAGTACTTC. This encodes CASSQVRQGDRETQYF.

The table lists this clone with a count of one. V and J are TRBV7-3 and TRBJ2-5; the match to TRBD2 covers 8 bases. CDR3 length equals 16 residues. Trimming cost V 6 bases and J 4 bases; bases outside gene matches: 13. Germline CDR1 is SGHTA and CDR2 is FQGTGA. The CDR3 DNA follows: TGTGCCAGCAGTTCCATCCCGGGGGGGGACCGAGAGACCCAGTACTTC. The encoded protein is CASSSIPGGDRETQYF.

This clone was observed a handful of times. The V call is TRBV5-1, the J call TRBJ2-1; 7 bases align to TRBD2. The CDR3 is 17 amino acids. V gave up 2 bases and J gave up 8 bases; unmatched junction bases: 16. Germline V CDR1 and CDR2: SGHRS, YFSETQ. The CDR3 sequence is CASSFFEGGSPAHEQFF. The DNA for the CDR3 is TGCGCCAGCAGCTTTTTTGAGGGAGGGTCGCCTGCGCATGAGCAGTTCTTC.

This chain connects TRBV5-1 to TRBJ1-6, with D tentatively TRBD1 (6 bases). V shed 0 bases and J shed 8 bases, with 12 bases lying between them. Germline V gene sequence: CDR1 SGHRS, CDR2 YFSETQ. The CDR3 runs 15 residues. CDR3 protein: CASSLVAGVDSPLHF. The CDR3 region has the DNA TGCGCCAGCAGCTTGGTTGCAGGGGTGGATTCACCCCTCCACTTT.